The rows below give T cell receptor beta chains drawn from one sample of a study of tumor and adjacent non-tumor tissue in lung cancer. TCRdb passed the multiplex PCR reads through MiXCR, listing each CDR3 protein once. The sample includes more than 85,000 distinct CDR3 sequences, 65% of them seen just once. The sequenced material came from distant non-tumor lung tissue. The receptors originated from a man younger than 45 with non-small cell lung cancer. The CDR3 runs from the conserved cysteine through the conserved F or W. Each record gives: clone size, J gene, D gene, V gene, CDR3 protein, CDR3 DNA. The D gene is left open where the match is weak. Size is omitted from some rows. Given values are once, few, many or a class for expanded clones.

size: NA
J: TRBJ1-2
D: TRBD1
V: TRBV5-5
CDR3: CASSLGRGTHYGYTF
DNA: TGTGCCAGCAGCTTGGGCAGGGGGACTCACTATGGCTACACTTTC

size: NA
J: TRBJ2-5
D: TRBD2
V: TRBV7-9
CDR3: CASSSSGRMETQYF
DNA: TGTGCCAGCAGCTCTAGCGGGAGAATGGAGACCCAGTACTTC

size: NA
J: TRBJ2-7
D: TRBD2
V: TRBV11-3
CDR3: CASSIRISGSLRQYF
DNA: TGTGCCAGCAGCATCCGGATTAGCGGGTCGCTACGACAGTACTTC

size: NA
J: TRBJ2-1
D: NA
V: TRBV20-1
CDR3: CSARGSSYDEQFF
DNA: TGCAGTGCTAGAGGGTCCTCCTACGATGAGCAGTTCTTC

size: NA
J: TRBJ2-1
D: TRBD2
V: TRBV30
CDR3: CAWSTPSGRRSYNEQFF
DNA: TGTGCCTGGAGCACCCCTAGCGGGAGGAGGTCCTACAATGAGCAGTTCTTC

size: NA
J: TRBJ2-1
D: NA
V: TRBV7-9
CDR3: CASSLVGGTDEQFF
DNA: TGTGCCAGCAGCTTAGTGGGAGGGACAGATGAGCAGTTCTTC

size: NA
J: TRBJ2-1
D: NA
V: TRBV20-1
CDR3: CCALDKVVYEQFF
DNA: TGCTGTGCCCTAGATAAAGTCGTGTATGAGCAGTTCTTC

size: NA
J: TRBJ1-3
D: NA
V: TRBV11-2
CDR3: CASSLDSGLSGNTIYF
DNA: TGTGCCAGCAGCTTAGACTCGGGCTTATCTGGAAACACTATATATTTT

size: NA
J: TRBJ2-7
D: TRBD1
V: TRBV11-2
CDR3: CASTLSTGGQNEQCF
DNA: TGTGCCAGCACCTTAAGCACAGGGGGGCAGAACGAGCAGTGCTTC

size: NA
J: TRBJ2-1
D: NA
V: TRBV20-1
CDR3: CSALDTLTSRRGEQFF
DNA: TGCAGTGCTTTAGATACGCTGACTAGTCGGAGAGGAGAGCAGTTCTTC

size: NA
J: TRBJ2-1
D: NA
V: TRBV6-2/TRBV6-3
CDR3: CVSRMEGTYNEQFF
DNA: TGTGTCAGCAGGATGGAGGGAACCTACAATGAGCAGTTCTTC

size: medium-sized
J: TRBJ2-1
D: TRBD2
V: TRBV11-3
CDR3: CASSSLAGLYNEQFF
DNA: TGTGCCAGCAGCTCATTAGCGGGTCTGTACAATGAGCAGTTCTTC

size: NA
J: TRBJ2-7
D: TRBD1
V: TRBV7-9
CDR3: CASSPWTGWPHEQYF
DNA: TGTGCCAGCAGCCCCTGGACAGGGTGGCCCCACGAGCAGTACTTC

size: NA
J: TRBJ2-1
D: NA
V: TRBV11-2
CDR3: CAISLTQGGTYGQFF
DNA: TGTGCCATCAGCCTCACCCAGGGGGGGACTTATGGGCAGTTCTTC

size: many
J: TRBJ1-4
D: NA
V: TRBV12-3/TRBV12-4
CDR3: CASSLSQGYNEKLFF
DNA: TGTGCCAGCAGTTTAAGTCAGGGATACAATGAAAAACTGTTTTTT

size: NA
J: TRBJ2-2
D: NA
V: TRBV11-1
CDR3: CASSLYLRETGELFF
DNA: TGTGCCAGCAGCTTATACCTAAGGGAAACAGGGGAGCTGTTTTTT

size: NA
J: TRBJ1-1
D: NA
V: TRBV20-1
CDR3: CIVMVTEAFF
DNA: TGCATTGTCATGGTCACTGAAGCTTTCTTT

size: NA
J: TRBJ1-1
D: TRBD1
V: TRBV4-1
CDR3: CASSRDIYRGGTEAFF
DNA: TGCGCCAGCAGCCGAGATATTTACAGGGGAGGTACTGAAGCTTTCTTT

size: NA
J: TRBJ2-2
D: NA
V: TRBV29-1
CDR3: CSVEGAYTNTGELFF
DNA: TGCAGCGTTGAGGGGGCATATACGAACACCGGGGAGCTGTTTTTT

size: many
J: TRBJ1-2
D: NA
V: TRBV4-2
CDR3: CASSQDHEAYGYTF
DNA: TGTGCCAGCAGCCAAGATCATGAAGCCTATGGCTACACCTTC

size: NA
J: TRBJ2-1
D: NA
V: TRBV6-4
CDR3: CANSDSADYYNEQFF
DNA: TGTGCCAACAGTGACTCCGCGGACTACTACAATGAGCAGTTCTTC

size: medium-sized
J: TRBJ2-3
D: NA
V: TRBV13
CDR3: CASSLSTDTQYF
DNA: TGTGCCAGCAGCTTAAGCACAGATACGCAGTATTTT

size: NA
J: TRBJ2-3
D: TRBD1
V: TRBV29-1
CDR3: CSIGRTGVDTQYF
DNA: TGCAGTATTGGCCGGACAGGGGTCGATACGCAGTATTTT

size: NA
J: TRBJ1-6
D: NA
V: TRBV14
CDR3: CASSVFGQGARSPFHF
DNA: NA

size: NA
J: TRBJ1-5
D: NA
V: TRBV4-3
CDR3: CANSQDARGAQPQHF
DNA: TGCGCCAACAGCCAAGATGCAAGGGGCGCCCAGCCCCAGCATTTT

size: NA
J: TRBJ1-5
D: NA
V: TRBV7-8
CDR3: CASTDGAGGGQPQHF
DNA: TGTGCCAGCACCGACGGGGCAGGTGGGGGTCAGCCCCAGCATTTT

size: NA
J: TRBJ2-6
D: NA
V: TRBV6-5
CDR3: CASSYGLRRGSGANVLAF
DNA: TGTGCCAGCAGTTACGGGCTGCGACGCGGGTCAGGGGCCAACGTCCTGGCTTTC

size: NA
J: TRBJ2-3
D: NA
V: TRBV20-1
CDR3: CNASHREDGTDTQYF
DNA: TGCAATGCTAGTCACAGGGAGGATGGAACAGATACGCAGTATTTT

size: NA
J: TRBJ2-1
D: TRBD1
V: TRBV11-3
CDR3: CGSSLVVTGEMVEQFF
DNA: TGTGGCAGCAGCTTAGTTGTGACAGGGGAAATGGTTGAGCAGTTCTTC

size: NA
J: TRBJ2-2
D: TRBD2
V: TRBV20-1
CDR3: CSARPAGDTGERFF
DNA: TGCAGTGCTAGACCAGCGGGAGACACCGGGGAGCGGTTTTTT